What follows is one TCR beta chain and its context. The antigen is not known. Alpha and beta libraries were amplified separately from the second PCR onward. Cells stained for CD3, CD4, CD8, CD45RA and CD27 were sorted into four subsets. The data were taken from a study of naive and memory T cell subsets. The study's findings and limits: Gini index rose across naive, CM, EM and EMRA in CD4 and CD8. A few larger clonotypes appeared in naive repertoires, especially CD8, possibly memory cells re-expressing CD45RA.

Trimming shortened V by 3 bases and J by 2 bases, and 17 bases separated the two germline ends. Germline V gives CDR1 WSHSY, CDR2 SAAADI. The CDR3 consists of 16 residues. Two oligonucleotides, mixed equimolar, formed the beta constant-region primer covering TRBC1 and TRBC2. Ligated cDNA was amplified by four rounds of PCR with nested alpha and beta constant-region primers and SP2. One entry per CDR3 protein, called by TCRdb with MiXCR from the UMI-ligation and nested PCR reads. Seen here are about 150,000 distinct CDR3 sequences, 20% to 25% observed once, and the top ten hold 0.085% to 0.11%. Material: naive CD4+ T cells from blood. V is TRBV10-2 and J is TRBJ2-7; the D is unclear. The receptor was derived from a human donor in good health. The CDR3 DNA is TGCGCCAGCAGTGATTACCCCGTCTACCTAGCCTACGAGCAGTACTTC. Protein product: CASSDYPVYLAYEQYF.